Presented here are 16 T cell receptor beta chains from one specimen sequenced in a study of CD8+ T cells in alopecia areata. Following RNA extraction, reverse transcription yielded cDNA that acted as the sequencing template. The repertoire was sequenced with immunoSEQ multiplex PCR; TCRdb's copy has only in-frame clones and lacks some. The data show around 120,000 clones, approximately 60% seen once. Treatment indicated: oral pan-JAK inhibitor, 5-10 mg twice daily. Here the sequenced sample was CD4+ T cells sorted from blood, taken at week 4, from a patient treated with tofacitinib. The receptors derive from a human donor with alopecia areata.

The CDR3 region is CASSPGLAQETQYF. CDR3 coding DNA: TGCGCCAGCAGCCCGGGACTAGCGCAAGAGACCCAGTACTTC. This chain uses TRBV5-1 with TRBJ2-5, with 10 bases matching TRBD2. This CDR3 contains 14 residues. V lost 4 bases to trimming and J lost 2 bases; unmatched junction nucleotides: 2. CDR1 and CDR2 (germline): SGHRS, YFSETQ.

The chain couples TRBV6-5 to TRBJ1-6; no clear D gene. The CDR3 loop spans 15 amino acids. Germline CDR1 reads MNHEY; CDR2 reads SVGAGI. V was cut by 0 bases and J by 8 bases, with 11 bases left in between. The CDR3 sequence is CASSYSIVRDSPLHF. In DNA form, the CDR3 reads TGTGCCAGCAGTTACTCGATTGTGAGGGATTCACCCCTCCACTTT.

This chain links TRBV5-4 with TRBJ2-1, with TRBD1 matching 9 bases. V trimming: 4 bases; J trimming: 8 bases; junction bases outside the gene matches: 7. CDR1 is SGHNT and CDR2 is YYREEE in the germline V gene (reference sequence). The CDR3 is 14 amino acids. In DNA, the CDR3 is TGTGCCAGCAGCCACGGGACAGGGCGCGATGAGCAGTTCTTC. Its translation is CASSHGTGRDEQFF.

This chain links TRBV30 with TRBJ1-1; D unclear. This CDR3 is 13 amino acids long. Germline V gene data show CDR1 as GTSNPN and CDR2 as SVGIG (reference sequence). Deletions cut 0 bases from V and 7 bases from J, with 12 bases between. The DNA for the CDR3 is TGTGCCTGGAGTGTTGTTGGAGGTGGTGAAGCTTTCTTT. It is translated as CAWSVVGGGEAFF.

V is TRBV7-2 and J is TRBJ2-3; possibly TRBD2 for D (7 bases). V dropped 4 bases and J dropped 0 bases, with 14 bases sitting between them. The CDR3 is 16 residues long. The germline gives CDR1 SGHTA, CDR2 FQGNSA. The CDR3 is CASSSLGGGSTDTQYF. The CDR3 DNA follows: TGTGCCAGCAGCTCCCTGGGGGGGGGCAGCACAGATACGCAGTATTTT.

This clone was found a few times. The chain is built from TRBV30 and TRBJ2-5; 7 nucleotides agree with TRBD1. With 7 bases clipped from V and 2 bases from J, the junction kept 7 bases outside the gene matches. CDR3 length equals 13 residues. Germline V gene data show CDR1 as GTSNPN and CDR2 as SVGIG (reference sequence). This CDR3 is CASNDREQETQYF. In nucleotides, the CDR3 is TGTGCCTCGAACGACAGGGAGCAAGAGACCCAGTACTTC. Combining the CDR3 with reference TRBV30 and TRBJ2-5 gives the whole variable domain SQTIHQWPATLVQPVGSPLSLECTVEGTSNPNLYWYRQAAGRGLQLLFYSVGIGQISSEVPQNLSASRPQDRQFILSSKKLLLSDSGFYLCASNDREQETQYFGPGTRLLVL.

This clone occurred a few times. The chain couples TRBV5-1 to TRBJ1-3, with D possibly matching TRBD1 (6 bases). The germline V and J ends were trimmed by 4 bases and 0 bases, with 14 bases remaining between them. The CDR3 covers 16 residues. Germline lookup yields CDR1 SGHRS and CDR2 YFSETQ. This CDR3 reads CASSPRTGASGNTIYF. DNA for the CDR3: TGCGCCAGCAGCCCGAGGACGGGGGCCTCTGGAAACACCATATATTTT. The full variable domain, rest sourced from reference TRBV5-1 and TRBJ1-3, is KAGVTQTPRYLIKTRGQQVTLSCSPISGHRSVSWYQQTPGQGLQFLFEYFSETQRNKGNFPGRFSGRQFSNSRSEMNVSTLELGDSALYLCASSPRTGASGNTIYFGEGSWLTVV.

This clone has just one count. CDR3 nucleotide sequence: TGCGCCAGCAGCTTGGTGCTAGCGGGGGGTACAGATACGCAGTATTTT. As protein: CASSLVLAGGTDTQYF. The chain uses TRBV5-1 and TRBJ2-3; 11 bases are a match to TRBD2. With 0 bases clipped from V and 3 bases from J, the junction kept 3 bases outside the gene matches. Germline CDR1 is SGHRS and CDR2 is YFSETQ. The CDR3 consists of 16 residues.

V and J are TRBV29-1 and TRBJ2-5, with 10 bases fitting TRBD2. CDR1 and CDR2 (germline): SQVTM, ANQGSEA. The CDR3 has 14 amino acids. J gave up 3 bases and V 7 bases, and 8 bases lay outside the gene matches. The chain's CDR3 is CSAGIAGGKETQYF. For the CDR3, the DNA is TGCAGCGCTGGGATAGCGGGGGGTAAAGAGACCCAGTACTTC. The complete variable domain, with remaining parts taken from reference TRBV29-1 and TRBJ2-5, reads SAVISQKPSRDICQRGTSLTIQCQVDSQVTMMFWYRQQPGQSLTLIATANQGSEATYESGFVIDKFPISRPNLTFSTLTVSNMSPEDSSIYLCSAGIAGGKETQYFGPGTRLLVL.

V gene TRBV29-1 combines with J gene TRBJ2-1, with TRBD2 matching over 11 bases. CDR3 length: 14 amino acids. The junction had 5 bases not matched to a gene; V was cut back by 5 bases and J by 5 bases. Germline lookup yields CDR1 SQVTM and CDR2 ANQGSEA. The DNA for the CDR3 is TGCAGCGTTACACTAGCGGGAGCAGACAATGAGCAGTTCTTC. It yields the protein CSVTLAGADNEQFF.

This clone was counted between two and nine times. The rearrangement links TRBV18 to TRBJ1-2; 10 bases agree with TRBD1. CDR1 is KGHSH and CDR2 is LQKENI in the germline V gene. V dropped 3 bases and J dropped 1; count of bases not matched to a gene: 2. This CDR3 is built from 15 residues. The CDR3 DNA follows: TGTGCCAGCTCACCGGGGACAGGGGATAACTATGGCTACACCTTC. It translates to CASSPGTGDNYGYTF. Full variable domain (outside the CDR3, taken from reference TRBV18 and TRBJ1-2): NAGVMQNPRHLVRRRGQEARLRCSPMKGHSHVYWYRQLPEEGLKFMVYLQKENIIDESGMPKERFSAEFPKEGPSILRIQQVVRGDSAAYFCASSPGTGDNYGYTFGSGTRLTVV.

Here the CDR3 DNA reads TGTGCCAGCAGTGAGCTTGGCAGGGTCAATGAGCAGTTCTTC. Amino acids: CASSELGRVNEQFF. This chain uses TRBV2 with TRBJ2-1; D might be TRBD1 (5 bases). Germline lookup yields CDR1 SNHLY and CDR2 FYNNEI. Trimming took off 3 bases at V and 6 bases at J, with 12 bases between the two ends. This CDR3 spans 14 amino acids.

The V and J genes are TRBV23-1 and TRBJ2-3; 8 nucleotides line up with TRBD1. TRBV23-1 is designated an ORF whose function remains uncertain. There are 17 residues in the CDR3. J was trimmed by 5 bases and V by 0 bases; bases with no gene match: 10. The CDR3 reads CASSQSMRTGRGDTQYF. CDR3 bases: TGCGCCAGCAGTCAATCAATGAGGACAGGGAGAGGAGATACGCAGTATTTT.

For this clone: A much larger clonotype is one base distant, so this may be a read error. The gene calls are TRBV5-4 and TRBJ2-5; 7 bases fit TRBD1. CDR3 length equals 16 residues. Germline V lookup: CDR1 SGHNT, CDR2 YYREEE (reference sequence). CDR3 region: CASGQELSGGRETQYF. As DNA, the CDR3 is TGCGCCAGCGGCCAAGAATTGTCAGGGGGTAGAGAGACCCAGTACTTC.

This clone appeared a few times. The gene calls are TRBV4-3 and TRBJ1-5; 8 bases are a match to TRBD1. This CDR3 contains 17 residues. Germline V CDR1 and CDR2: LGHNA, YSLEER. The J segment lost 4 bases and the V segment lost 0 bases, leaving 8 bases of the junction unmatched. CDR3 DNA sequence: TGCGCCAGCAGCCAAGATGCATCAGGGGGCCTTAATCAGCCCCAGCATTTT. Translation gives CASSQDASGGLNQPQHF.

The J gene is TRBJ1-6, the V gene TRBV7-6; 8 bases align to TRBD1. V lost 1 base and J lost 9; bases outside the gene matches: 5. The CDR3 runs 15 residues. Germline V lookup: CDR1 SGHVS, CDR2 FNYEAQ. The CDR3 region is CASSLGGTGLSPLHF. The DNA for the CDR3 is TGTGCCAGCAGCTTAGGGGGGACAGGCCTTTCACCCCTCCACTTT.